This entry concerns a single TCR beta chain. The study drew its donors from healthy HIV-negative adults without recent acute infections or vaccinations. The record originates from a study of shared clonotypes between healthy human individuals. Each PCR replicate from the sorted subsets contained around 0.2 ug DNA, which is 25,000 to 30,000 T cell genomes. The authors' processing: Without quality scores, immunoSEQ junctional reads could not be filtered like full-length reads. Method: immunoSEQ multiplex PCR; TCRdb's copy keeps in-frame clones and lacks some. V, J and clone size were drawn from that table, and D and trimming were deduced from the DNA. The sample carries some 2,100,000 clones, about 94% recorded once. Sequencing used naive CD4+ T cells sorted from blood. As to subset: CD45RA+ positively selected. The source is a man younger than 35 in good health.

CDR3 residues: CASRDWSSYEQYF. The CDR3 DNA is TGTGCCAGCAGGGACTGGAGCTCCTACGAGCAGTACTTC. The rearrangement uses TRBV2 and TRBJ2-7; possibly TRBD2 for D (5 bases). The germline V gene encodes CDR1 SNHLY and CDR2 FYNNEI. The CDR3 has 13 amino acids. Trimming took off 6 bases at V and 0 bases at J, with 9 bases between the two ends.